This paragraph reports one TCR beta chain. TCRdb keeps only in-frame clones here, not all; method: immunoSEQ multiplex PCR. The sample shows about 240,000 clones, about nine tenths of them seen only once. Trimming took 3 bases from V and 8 from J, leaving 19 bases between them. Germline values: CDR1 KGHSH, CDR2 LQKENI. The CDR3 spans 15 residues. This specimen belongs to a study of blood T cell repertoires in COVID-19. The V gene is TRBV18, the J gene TRBJ1-2; D is possibly TRBD1 (6 bases). The source is a man aged 55-75 years who had recovered from COVID-19. Sequences were obtained from peripheral blood. The CDR3 here is CASSPGPQGMRGYTF. As DNA, the CDR3 is TGTGCCAGCTCACCTGGTCCACAGGGAATGCGAGGCTACACCTTC.